The rows below give T cell receptor beta chains drawn from one sample of a study of blood T cell repertoires in COVID-19. TCRdb keeps only in-frame clones here, not all; method: immunoSEQ multiplex PCR. Of roughly 200,000 clones listed, more than 80% are singletons. The sequencing sample was made of peripheral blood. The receptors shown here come from a woman aged 55-75 years with acute or convalescent COVID-19. The CDR3 runs from the conserved cysteine through the conserved F or W. The order of the fields is V gene, CDR3 length, clone size, D gene, CDR3 protein. D genes are given only for firm matches. The size entry is marked missing in some rows and otherwise reads once, few, many or a size class.

>TRBV6-5|14|NA|NA
CASSIGTPNQPQHF
>TRBV10-3|12|once|NA
CAISKEQETQYF
>TRBV5-1|15|once|TRBD1
CASKQTGGSVTEAFF
>TRBV6-5|14|NA|TRBD1
CASRPGQNSLEQFF
>TRBV5-1|15|NA|NA
CASRLQTGVNTEAFF
>TRBV19|19|NA|TRBD1
CASSQNPRTGKRANTEAFF
>TRBV2|15|NA|TRBD1
CASVLGGTSGNTIYF
>TRBV6-5|14|NA|TRBD1
CASSRDRGSYEQYF
>TRBV28|14|NA|NA
CATAVGGTGNTIYF
>TRBV5-1|14|once|NA
CASSLTRDGSPLHF
>TRBV2|16|NA|NA
CASSEALQSFNYGYTF
>TRBV7-8|17|NA|TRBD1
CASSLGQGSRLINTIYF
>TRBV21-1|15|NA|NA
CASRSLAGPYNEQFF
>TRBV30|12|NA|TRBD1
CAWSGQGSRYTF
>TRBV5-5|15|few|TRBD1
CASSLAGTGTDGYTF
>TRBV19|12|few|TRBD1
CASSADRGPQHF
>TRBV6-5|16|NA|NA
CASSYPLAGEGNTIYF
>TRBV15|17|few|TRBD2
CATSDFRTSDLTDTQYF
>TRBV11-3|15|NA|NA
CASSLAGGMNTEAFF
>TRBV11-2|17|NA|NA
CASSLVVGLSGANVLTF
>TRBV12-3/TRBV12-4|13|few|NA
CASAVVQQETQYF
>TRBV7-8|14|NA|TRBD2
CASSREGLDNEQFF
>TRBV25-1|14|NA|NA
CASSEQGRTDTQYF
>TRBV18|16|NA|TRBD2
CASSPLSGIAFNEQFF
>TRBV4-1|15|NA|TRBD1
CASSQVTGVGNTIYF
>TRBV30|11|once|NA
CAWSREGPQHF
>TRBV5-1|16|NA|TRBD1
CASSTDRARAADTQYF
>TRBV9|16|NA|TRBD1
CASSPHPPDRGDTIYF
>TRBV5-1|16|NA|NA
CASSLGTSVSTDTQYF
>TRBV19|14|NA|TRBD1
CASSRTGSDNEQFF
>TRBV4-2|14|NA|TRBD1
CASSQRQGEETQYF
>TRBV10-3|12|NA|TRBD1
CAISGTGDGYTF
>TRBV21-1|14|NA|NA
CASSPKLGTDTQYF
>TRBV7-9|15|NA|NA
CASSPEVTANYGYTF
>TRBV5-4|14|NA|NA
CASSGERGKGGYTF
>TRBV6-4|15|once|TRBD2
CASSPGEGNTGELFF
>TRBV5-8|14|NA|NA
CASSLRRGSFGYTF
>TRBV29-1|11|NA|NA
CSVGSGVGYTF
>TRBV29-1|14|NA|NA
CSVEEGSKQETQYF
>TRBV5-1|14|NA|NA
CASSYIYGDTEAFF
>TRBV25-1|16|once|TRBD2
CASSGLGAGVSNEQFF
>TRBV19|15|few|TRBD2
CATGLAGAGSGELFF
>TRBV3-1/TRBV3-2|18|once|TRBD1
CASSPTTQQGRWENTIYF
>TRBV5-8|15|NA|TRBD1
CASTAGTAYNQPQHF